The rows below give T cell receptor beta chains drawn from one sample of a study of technical replicates of blood from several donors. Profiled with immunoSEQ multiplex PCR; TCRdb holds only in-frame clones, not every one. The sample holds 15,000 to 20,000 clones, just under 90% seen once. Sequencing was performed on PBMCs. The receptors come from a human donor in good health. CDR3s include the opening cysteine and the closing phenylalanine or tryptophan. Clone size appears in some rows only: once, few, many, or a class for an expanded clone.

clone_size,v_call,cdr3_aa
once,TRBV6-5,CASSYSSSGLAYEQYF
NA,TRBV7-9,CASSLGSGSADGELFF
NA,TRBV12-5,CASTTNLGTDTQYF
NA,TRBV28,CASSLSNLAGVNTDTQYF
NA,TRBV5-1,CASSLDGPFF
NA,TRBV7-3,CASRKPTATVNQPQHF
NA,TRBV6-1,CASSRSGLSSYEQYF
once,TRBV5-1,CASSPSGAGGVREQYF
NA,TRBV28,CASSFGDGGANTEAFF
NA,TRBV2,CASSEAAGLAGELQYF